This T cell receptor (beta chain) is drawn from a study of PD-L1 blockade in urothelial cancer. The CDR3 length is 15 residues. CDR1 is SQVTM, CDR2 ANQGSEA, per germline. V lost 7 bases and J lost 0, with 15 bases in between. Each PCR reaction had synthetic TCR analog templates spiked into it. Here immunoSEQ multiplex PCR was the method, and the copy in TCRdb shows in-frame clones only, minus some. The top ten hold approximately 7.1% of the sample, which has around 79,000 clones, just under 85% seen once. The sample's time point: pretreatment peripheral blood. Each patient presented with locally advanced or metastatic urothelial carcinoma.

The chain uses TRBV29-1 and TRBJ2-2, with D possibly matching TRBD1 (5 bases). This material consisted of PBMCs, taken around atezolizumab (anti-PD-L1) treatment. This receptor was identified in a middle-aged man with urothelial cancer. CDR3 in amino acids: CSATGGRPNTGELFF. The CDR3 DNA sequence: TGCAGCGCTACAGGTGGGCGCCCGAACACCGGGGAGCTGTTTTTT.